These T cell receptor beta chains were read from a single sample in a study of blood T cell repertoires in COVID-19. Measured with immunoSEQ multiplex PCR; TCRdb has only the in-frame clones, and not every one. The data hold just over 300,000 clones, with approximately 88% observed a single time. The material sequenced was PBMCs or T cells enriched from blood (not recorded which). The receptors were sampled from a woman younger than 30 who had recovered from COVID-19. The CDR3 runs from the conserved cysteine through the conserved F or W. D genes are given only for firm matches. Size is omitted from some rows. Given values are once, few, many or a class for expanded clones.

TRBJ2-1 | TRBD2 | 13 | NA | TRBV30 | CAWSTGGLDEQFF | TGTGCCTGGAGCACCGGGGGGTTGGATGAGCAGTTCTTC
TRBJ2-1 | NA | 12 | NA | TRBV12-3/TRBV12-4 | CASSFARNEQFF | TGTGCCAGCAGTTTCGCACGGAATGAGCAGTTCTTC
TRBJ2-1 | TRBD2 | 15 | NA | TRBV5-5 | CASTGWGLVLNEQFF | TGTGCCAGCACCGGGTGGGGACTAGTTCTCAATGAGCAGTTCTTC
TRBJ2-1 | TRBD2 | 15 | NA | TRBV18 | CASSPSREPNNEQFF | TGTGCCAGCTCACCATCGCGGGAGCCCAACAATGAGCAGTTCTTC
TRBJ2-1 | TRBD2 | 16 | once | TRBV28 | CASSLLAGNSYNEQFF | TGTGCCAGCAGTTTGCTAGCGGGGAACTCCTACAATGAGCAGTTCTTC
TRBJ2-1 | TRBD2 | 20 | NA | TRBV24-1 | CATSDQGLAGVQHSYNEQFF | TGTGCCACCAGTGACCAGGGACTAGCGGGAGTACAACACTCCTACAATGAGCAGTTCTTC
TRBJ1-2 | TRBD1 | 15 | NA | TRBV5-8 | CASSLHNDRVDGYTF | TGTGCCAGCAGCCTCCACAACGACAGGGTCGATGGCTACACCTTC
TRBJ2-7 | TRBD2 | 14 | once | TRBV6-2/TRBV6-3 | CASSSPSGSYEQYF | TGTGCCAGCAGTTCCCCTAGCGGGTCCTACGAGCAGTACTTC
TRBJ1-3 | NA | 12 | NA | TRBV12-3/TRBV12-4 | CASRTPGNTIYF | TGTGCCAGCAGAACACCTGGAAACACCATATATTTT
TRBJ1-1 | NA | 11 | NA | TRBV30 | CAWKSLTEAFF | TGTGCCTGGAAATCCCTGACTGAAGCTTTCTTT
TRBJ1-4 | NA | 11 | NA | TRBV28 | CASNYREKLFF | TGTGCCAGCAATTACAGGGAAAAACTGTTTTTT
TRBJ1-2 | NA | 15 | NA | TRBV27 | CASSISRGAGYGYTF | TGTGCCAGCAGTATAAGCCGGGGGGCCGGATATGGCTACACCTTC
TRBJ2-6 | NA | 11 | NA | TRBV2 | CASSWANVLTF | TGTGCCAGTTCCTGGGCCAACGTCCTGACTTTC
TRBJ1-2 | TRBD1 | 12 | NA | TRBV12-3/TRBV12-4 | CASTLGQGGYTF | TGTGCCAGCACCCTTGGACAGGGAGGCTACACCTTC
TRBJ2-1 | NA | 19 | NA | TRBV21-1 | CASTNETSGGPSSYNEQFF | TGTGCCAGCACCAATGAGACTAGCGGGGGCCCAAGCTCCTACAATGAGCAGTTCTTC
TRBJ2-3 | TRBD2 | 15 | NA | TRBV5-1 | CASRLGGLAGDTQYF | TGCGCCAGCAGACTGGGAGGGCTAGCGGGAGATACGCAGTATTTT
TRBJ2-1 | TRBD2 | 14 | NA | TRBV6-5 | CASTRLAGTNEQFF | TGTGCCAGCACGAGGCTAGCGGGGACCAATGAGCAGTTCTTC
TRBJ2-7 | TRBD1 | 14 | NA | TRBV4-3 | CASSQRTGAYEQYF | TGCGCCAGCAGCCAGAGGACAGGGGCCTACGAGCAGTACTTC
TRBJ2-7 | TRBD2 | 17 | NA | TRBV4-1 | CASSQDLPAGVGDEQYF | TGCGCCAGCAGCCAAGATCTGCCAGCGGGAGTAGGGGACGAGCAGTACTTC
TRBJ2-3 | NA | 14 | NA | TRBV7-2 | CASSLSVFTDTQYF | TGTGCCAGCAGCTTATCGGTCTTCACAGATACGCAGTATTTT
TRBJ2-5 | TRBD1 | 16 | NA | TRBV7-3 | CASSPGTGGHQETQYF | TGTGCCAGCAGCCCCGGGACAGGTGGGCACCAAGAGACCCAGTACTTC
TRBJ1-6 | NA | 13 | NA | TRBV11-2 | CASRQNYNSPLHF | TGTGCCAGCAGACAGAACTATAATTCACCCCTCCACTTT
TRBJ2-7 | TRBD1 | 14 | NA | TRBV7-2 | CASSNGDRISQQYF | TGTGCCAGCAGCAATGGGGACAGAATTTCACAGCAGTACTTC
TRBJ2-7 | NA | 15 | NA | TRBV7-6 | CASSDVSTTGYEQYF | TGTGCCAGCAGCGACGTTTCGACTACAGGGTACGAGCAGTACTTC
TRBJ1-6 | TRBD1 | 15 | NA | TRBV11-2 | CASRLGQMLNSPLHF | TGTGCCAGCAGACTGGGACAGATGTTGAATTCACCCCTCCACTTT
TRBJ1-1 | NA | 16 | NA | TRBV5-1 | CASSLDGGAGSAEAFF | TGCGCCAGCAGCTTGGACGGAGGGGCGGGCAGCGCTGAAGCTTTCTTT